This T cell receptor (beta chain) came from a study of T cell responses to AZD1222 COVID-19 vaccine. The V gene's germline CDR1 is SGHKS and CDR2 YYEKEE (reference sequence). The CDR3 is made up of 16 amino acids. The germline V and J ends were trimmed by 3 bases and 0 bases, with 13 bases remaining between them. Profiled with immunoSEQ multiplex PCR; TCRdb holds only in-frame clones, not every one. The sample has under 140,000 clones, 70% to 90% seen once. The genes are TRBV5-5 and TRBJ1-5; D is perhaps TRBD1 (6 bases). The starting material was peripheral blood, obtained on day 0 of AZD1222 vaccination. The sequence came from an adult in good health. CDR3 DNA: TGTGCCAGCAGCTCGGGACACGAGATTAGCAATCAGCCCCAGCATTTT. Its translation: CASSSGHEISNQPQHF.